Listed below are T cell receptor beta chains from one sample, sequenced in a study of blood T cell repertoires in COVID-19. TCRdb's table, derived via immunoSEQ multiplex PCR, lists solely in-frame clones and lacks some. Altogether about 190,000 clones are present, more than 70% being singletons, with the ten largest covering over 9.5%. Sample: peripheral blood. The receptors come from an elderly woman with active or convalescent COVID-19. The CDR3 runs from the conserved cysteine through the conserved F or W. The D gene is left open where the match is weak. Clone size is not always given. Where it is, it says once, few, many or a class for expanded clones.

CDR3: CASSPSGGSYGYTF
DNA: TGCGCCAGCAGCCCTTCGGGGGGTAGCTATGGCTACACCTTC
J: TRBJ1-2
V: TRBV5-1
size: few
D: -

CDR3: CASRTSVQETQYF
DNA: TGTGCCAGCAGGACTAGCGTCCAAGAGACCCAGTACTTC
J: TRBJ2-5
V: TRBV5-6
size: -
D: TRBD2

CDR3: CASSLSGGDNEQFF
DNA: TGCGCCAGCAGCCTTAGTGGAGGGGACAATGAGCAGTTCTTC
J: TRBJ2-1
V: TRBV5-1
size: -
D: -

CDR3: CASSPLNSNQPQHF
DNA: TGTGCCAGTAGTCCACTCAATAGCAATCAGCCCCAGCATTTT
J: TRBJ1-5
V: TRBV19
size: once
D: -

CDR3: CAGQGAREAFF
DNA: TGTGCCGGGCAGGGGGCTAGGGAAGCTTTCTTT
J: TRBJ1-1
V: TRBV28
size: -
D: TRBD1

CDR3: CASSSTRYNEQFF
DNA: TGTGCCAGCAGCTCGACTAGATACAATGAGCAGTTCTTC
J: TRBJ2-1
V: TRBV7-3
size: -
D: -

CDR3: CASKSVISYNEQFF
DNA: TGTGCCAGCAAAAGCGTAATTTCCTACAATGAGCAGTTCTTC
J: TRBJ2-1
V: TRBV2
size: once
D: -

CDR3: CASSLVAGETDTQYF
DNA: TGTGCCAGCAGCTTGGTTGCGGGAGAGACAGATACGCAGTATTTT
J: TRBJ2-3
V: TRBV5-4
size: -
D: TRBD2

CDR3: CASSFRGQGAAEAFF
DNA: TGTGCCAGCAGTTTTCGTGGACAGGGGGCCGCTGAAGCTTTCTTT
J: TRBJ1-1
V: TRBV28
size: few
D: TRBD1

CDR3: CASSKGLAGVSEQFF
DNA: TGTGCCAGCAGCAAGGGACTAGCGGGAGTGAGTGAGCAGTTCTTC
J: TRBJ2-1
V: TRBV3-1/TRBV3-2
size: -
D: TRBD2

CDR3: CASSGTTASLSFF
DNA: TGTGCCAGCAGTGGGACTACCGCAAGCCTCAGTTTCTTC
J: TRBJ2-1
V: TRBV2
size: -
D: -

CDR3: CASSPRGRENTEAFF
DNA: TGCGCCAGCAGCCCCCGTGGGCGGGAGAACACTGAAGCTTTCTTT
J: TRBJ1-1
V: TRBV5-1
size: -
D: -

CDR3: CASSHLFGTADQPQHF
DNA: TGCGCCAGCAGCCATTTGTTCGGGACAGCCGATCAGCCCCAGCATTTT
J: TRBJ1-5
V: TRBV4-1
size: -
D: TRBD1

CDR3: CASSETVVTAPYGYTF
DNA: TGTGCCAGCAGCGAAACCGTAGTCACAGCACCTTATGGCTACACCTTC
J: TRBJ1-2
V: TRBV6-1
size: few
D: -

CDR3: CASSVGLGYEQYF
DNA: TGTGCCAGCAGCGTGGGACTAGGGTACGAGCAGTACTTC
J: TRBJ2-7
V: TRBV9
size: -
D: TRBD2

CDR3: CASRDRGRADTQYF
DNA: TGTGCCAGTAGGGACAGGGGGCGGGCAGATACGCAGTATTTT
J: TRBJ2-3
V: TRBV19
size: -
D: TRBD1

CDR3: CASSDAGSGEKLFF
DNA: TGTGCCAGCAGTGATGCAGGGTCAGGTGAAAAACTGTTTTTT
J: TRBJ1-4
V: TRBV25-1
size: once
D: -

CDR3: CASSQIQGRAFF
DNA: TGTGCCAGCAGCCAGATACAGGGTCGAGCTTTCTTT
J: TRBJ1-1
V: TRBV14
size: -
D: -

CDR3: CASSVNREETQYF
DNA: TGTGCCAGCAGTGTAAACAGGGAAGAGACCCAGTACTTC
J: TRBJ2-5
V: TRBV12-3/TRBV12-4
size: few
D: -

CDR3: CASSGPGQQETQYF
DNA: TGTGCCAGCAGCGGCCCGGGACAGCAGGAGACCCAGTACTTC
J: TRBJ2-5
V: TRBV5-6
size: -
D: TRBD1

CDR3: CASSLRHYGYTF
DNA: TGTGCCAGCAGTTTACGTCACTATGGCTACACCTTC
J: TRBJ1-2
V: TRBV28
size: -
D: -

CDR3: CATAGSVASGANVLTF
DNA: TGTGCCACCGCCGGTAGTGTCGCCTCTGGGGCCAACGTCCTGACTTTC
J: TRBJ2-6
V: TRBV15
size: -
D: -

CDR3: CASSLLAGPYNEQFF
DNA: TGTGCCAGCAGCTTACTAGCGGGACCGTACAATGAGCAGTTCTTC
J: TRBJ2-1
V: TRBV7-9
size: -
D: TRBD2

CDR3: CASSSHVGAGGYNEQFF
DNA: TGTGCCAGCAGTTCCCACGTAGGTGCGGGAGGCTACAATGAGCAGTTCTTC
J: TRBJ2-1
V: TRBV28
size: once
D: TRBD2

CDR3: CASSFNGYGYTF
DNA: TGTGCCAGCAGTTTCAACGGCTATGGCTACACCTTC
J: TRBJ1-2
V: TRBV28
size: -
D: -

CDR3: CASRLRTSGSSYNEQFF
DNA: TGTGCCAGCAGATTGAGGACTAGCGGGAGCTCCTACAATGAGCAGTTCTTC
J: TRBJ2-1
V: TRBV27
size: -
D: TRBD2

CDR3: CASSQGTSRTGELFF
DNA: TGCGCCAGCAGCCAAGGTACTAGCCGGACCGGGGAGCTGTTTTTT
J: TRBJ2-2
V: TRBV4-1
size: -
D: -

CDR3: CASQGQGFTEAFF
DNA: TGTGCCAGCCAGGGACAAGGGTTCACTGAAGCTTTCTTT
J: TRBJ1-1
V: TRBV2
size: -
D: -

CDR3: CATSDTDRVGGYTF
DNA: TGTGCCACCAGTGACACCGACAGGGTAGGTGGCTACACCTTC
J: TRBJ1-2
V: TRBV24-1
size: once
D: TRBD1

CDR3: CASSPPTTDQFF
DNA: TGTGCCAGCAGTCCACCGACTACGGACCAGTTCTTC
J: TRBJ2-1
V: TRBV6-6
size: -
D: -

CDR3: CASSYAGGQGTQYF
DNA: TGCGCCAGCAGCTATGCGGGGGGACAGGGTACGCAGTATTTT
J: TRBJ2-3
V: TRBV5-1
size: -
D: -

CDR3: CASRTGRVAGVKDTQYF
DNA: TGTGCCAGTAGGACGGGCCGAGTAGCGGGAGTTAAAGATACGCAGTATTTT
J: TRBJ2-3
V: TRBV19
size: -
D: TRBD2

CDR3: CASSTDSHTEAFF
DNA: TGTGCCAGCTCAACAGACAGCCACACTGAAGCTTTCTTT
J: TRBJ1-1
V: TRBV18
size: -
D: -

CDR3: CASSEQGPNTEAFF
DNA: TGTGCCAGCAGTGAACAGGGGCCGAACACTGAAGCTTTCTTT
J: TRBJ1-1
V: TRBV6-1
size: -
D: -

CDR3: CASSLDRGANEQYF
DNA: TGTGCCAGCAGCTTAGATCGAGGCGCCAACGAGCAGTACTTC
J: TRBJ2-7
V: TRBV7-8
size: -
D: -